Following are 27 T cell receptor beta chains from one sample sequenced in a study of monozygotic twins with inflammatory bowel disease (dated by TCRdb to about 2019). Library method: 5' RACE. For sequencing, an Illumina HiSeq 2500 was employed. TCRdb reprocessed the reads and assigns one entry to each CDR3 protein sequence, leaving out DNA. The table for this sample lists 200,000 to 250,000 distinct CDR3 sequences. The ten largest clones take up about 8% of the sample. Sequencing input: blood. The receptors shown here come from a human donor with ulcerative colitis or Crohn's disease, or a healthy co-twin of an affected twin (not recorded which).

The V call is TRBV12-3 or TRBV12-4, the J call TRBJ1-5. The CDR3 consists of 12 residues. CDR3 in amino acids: CASSLIFEPQHF.

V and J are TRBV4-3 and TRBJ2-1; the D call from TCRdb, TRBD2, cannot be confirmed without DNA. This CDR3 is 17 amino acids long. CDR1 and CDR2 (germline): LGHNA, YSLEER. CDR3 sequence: CASSPDRTSGALGEQFF.

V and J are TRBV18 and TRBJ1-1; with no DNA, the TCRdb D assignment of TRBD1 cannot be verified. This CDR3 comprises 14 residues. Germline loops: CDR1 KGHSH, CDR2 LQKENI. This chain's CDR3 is CASSPNPGMTEAFF.

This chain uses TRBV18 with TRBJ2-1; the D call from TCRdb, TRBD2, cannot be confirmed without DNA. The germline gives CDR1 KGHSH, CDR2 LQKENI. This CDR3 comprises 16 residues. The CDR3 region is CASSRALAGGINEQFF.

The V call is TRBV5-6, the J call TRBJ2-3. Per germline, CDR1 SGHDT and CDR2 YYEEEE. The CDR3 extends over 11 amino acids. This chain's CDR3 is CASSLGPTQYF.

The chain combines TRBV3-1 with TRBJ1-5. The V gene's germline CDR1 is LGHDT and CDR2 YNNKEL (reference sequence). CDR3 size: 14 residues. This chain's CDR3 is CASSQAGGNQPQHF.

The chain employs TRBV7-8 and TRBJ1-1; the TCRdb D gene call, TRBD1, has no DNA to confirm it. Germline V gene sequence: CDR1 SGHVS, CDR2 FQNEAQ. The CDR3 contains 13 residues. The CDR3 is CASSWGGLTEAFF. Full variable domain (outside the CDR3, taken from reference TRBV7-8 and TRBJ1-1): GAGVSQSPRYKVAKRGQDVALRCDPISGHVSLFWYQQALGQGPEFLTYFQNEAQLDKSGLPSDRFFAERPEGSVSTLKIQRTQQEDSAVYLCASSWGGLTEAFFGQGTRLTVV.

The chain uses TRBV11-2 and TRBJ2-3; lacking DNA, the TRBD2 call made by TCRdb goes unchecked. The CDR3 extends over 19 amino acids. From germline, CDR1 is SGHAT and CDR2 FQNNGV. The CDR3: CASSRWTSGILKTTDTQYF. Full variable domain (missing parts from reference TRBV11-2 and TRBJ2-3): EAGVAQSPRYKIIEKRQSVAFWCNPISGHATLYWYQQILGQGPKLLIQFQNNGVVDDSQLPKDRFSAERLKGVDSTLKIQPAKLEDSAVYLCASSRWTSGILKTTDTQYFGPGTRLTVL.

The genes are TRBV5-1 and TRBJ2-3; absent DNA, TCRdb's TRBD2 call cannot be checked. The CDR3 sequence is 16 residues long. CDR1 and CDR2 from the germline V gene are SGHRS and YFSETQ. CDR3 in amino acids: CASSSLLAGATDTQYF.

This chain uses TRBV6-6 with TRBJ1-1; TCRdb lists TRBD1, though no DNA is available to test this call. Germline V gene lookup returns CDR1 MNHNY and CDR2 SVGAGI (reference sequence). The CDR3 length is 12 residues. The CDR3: CASTTRWPEAFF.

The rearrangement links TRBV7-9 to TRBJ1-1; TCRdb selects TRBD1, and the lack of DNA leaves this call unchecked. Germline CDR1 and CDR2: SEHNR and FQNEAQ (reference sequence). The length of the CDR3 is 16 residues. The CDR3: CASSSLTGTGAPEAFF.

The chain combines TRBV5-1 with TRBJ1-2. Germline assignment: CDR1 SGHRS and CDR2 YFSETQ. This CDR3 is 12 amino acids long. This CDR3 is CASSFDFYGYTF.

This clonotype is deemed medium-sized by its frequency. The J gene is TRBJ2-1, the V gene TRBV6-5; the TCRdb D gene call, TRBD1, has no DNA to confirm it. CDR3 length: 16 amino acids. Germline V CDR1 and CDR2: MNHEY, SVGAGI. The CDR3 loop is CASSYSTAGAFKEQFF.

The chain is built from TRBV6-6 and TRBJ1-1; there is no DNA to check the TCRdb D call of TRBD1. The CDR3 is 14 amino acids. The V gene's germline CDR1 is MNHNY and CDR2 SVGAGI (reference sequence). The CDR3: CASRSNYRDTEAFF.

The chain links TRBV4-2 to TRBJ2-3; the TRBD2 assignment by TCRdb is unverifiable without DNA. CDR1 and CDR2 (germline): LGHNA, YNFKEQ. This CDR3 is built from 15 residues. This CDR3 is CASRLLAGETDTQYF.

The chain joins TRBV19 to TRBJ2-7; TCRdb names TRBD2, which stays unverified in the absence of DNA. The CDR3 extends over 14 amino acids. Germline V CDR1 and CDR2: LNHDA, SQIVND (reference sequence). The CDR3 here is CASSPRSGTYEQYF.

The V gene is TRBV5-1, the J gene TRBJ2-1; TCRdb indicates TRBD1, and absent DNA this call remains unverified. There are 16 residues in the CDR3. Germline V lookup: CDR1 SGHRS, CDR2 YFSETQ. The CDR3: CASRLRDGTNYNEQFF. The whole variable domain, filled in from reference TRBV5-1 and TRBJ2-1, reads KAGVTQTPRYLIKTRGQQVTLSCSPISGHRSVSWYQQTPGQGLQFLFEYFSETQRNKGNFPGRFSGRQFSNSRSEMNVSTLELGDSALYLCASRLRDGTNYNEQFFGPGTRLTVL.

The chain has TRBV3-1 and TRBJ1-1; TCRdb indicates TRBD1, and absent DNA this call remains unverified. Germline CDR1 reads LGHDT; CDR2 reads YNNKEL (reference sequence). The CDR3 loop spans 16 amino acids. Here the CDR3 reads CASSRKPDSMNTEAFF.

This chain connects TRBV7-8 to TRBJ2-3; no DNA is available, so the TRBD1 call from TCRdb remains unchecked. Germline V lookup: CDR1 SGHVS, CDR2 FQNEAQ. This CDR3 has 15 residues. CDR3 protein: CASSLRRQDTDTQYF.

This chain's CDR3 is CASSYSEGDQPQHF. This rearrangement joins TRBV6-2 or TRBV6-3 to TRBJ1-5. The germline V gene encodes CDR1 MNHEY and CDR2 SVGEGT. The CDR3 extends over 14 amino acids.

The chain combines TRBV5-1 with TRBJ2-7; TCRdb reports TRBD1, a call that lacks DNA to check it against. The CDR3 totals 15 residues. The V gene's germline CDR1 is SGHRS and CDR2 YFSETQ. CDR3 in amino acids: CASSLGDRVKNEQYF.

CDR3 loop: CASSLAAGSYTDTQYF. The chain is built from TRBV5-6 and TRBJ2-3; the D call from TCRdb, TRBD2, cannot be confirmed without DNA. The CDR3 is 16 residues long. CDR1 SGHDT and CDR2 YYEEEE come from the germline V gene.

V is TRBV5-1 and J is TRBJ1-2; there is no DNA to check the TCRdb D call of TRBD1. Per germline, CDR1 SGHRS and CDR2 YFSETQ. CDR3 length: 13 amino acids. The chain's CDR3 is CASSPGQAEGYTF.

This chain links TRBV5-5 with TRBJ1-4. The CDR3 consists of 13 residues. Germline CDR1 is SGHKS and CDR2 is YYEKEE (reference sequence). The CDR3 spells CASSHDDREKLFF.

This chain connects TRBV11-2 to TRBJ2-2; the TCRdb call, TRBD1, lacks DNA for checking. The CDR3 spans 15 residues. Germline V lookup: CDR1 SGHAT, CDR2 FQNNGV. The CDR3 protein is CASRPETGAARELFF.

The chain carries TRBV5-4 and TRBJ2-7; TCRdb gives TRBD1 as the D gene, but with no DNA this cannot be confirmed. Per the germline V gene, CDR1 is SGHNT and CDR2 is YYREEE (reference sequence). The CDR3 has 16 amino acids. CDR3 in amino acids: CASSPAGRGVPYEQYF.

This CDR3 is CASAGSSYNEQFF. This chain joins TRBV5-1 and TRBJ2-1. Germline CDR1 and CDR2: SGHRS and YFSETQ. The CDR3 totals 13 residues.